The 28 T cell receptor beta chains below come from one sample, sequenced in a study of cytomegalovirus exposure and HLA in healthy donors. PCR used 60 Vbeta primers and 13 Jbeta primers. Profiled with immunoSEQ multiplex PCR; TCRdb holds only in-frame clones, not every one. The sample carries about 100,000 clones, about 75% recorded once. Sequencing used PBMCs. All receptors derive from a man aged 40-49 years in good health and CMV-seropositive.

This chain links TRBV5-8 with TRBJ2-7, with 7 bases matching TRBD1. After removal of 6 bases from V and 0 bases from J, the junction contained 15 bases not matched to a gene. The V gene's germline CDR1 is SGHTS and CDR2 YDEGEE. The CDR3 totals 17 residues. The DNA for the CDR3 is TGTGCCAGCACCCACCCCACAGGGGAGAGACACTCCTACGAGCAGTACTTC. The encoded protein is CASTHPTGERHSYEQYF.

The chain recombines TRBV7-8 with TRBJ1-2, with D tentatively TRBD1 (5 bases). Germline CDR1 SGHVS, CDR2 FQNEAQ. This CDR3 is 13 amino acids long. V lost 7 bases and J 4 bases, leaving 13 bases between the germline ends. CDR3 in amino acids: CASTPPGIYGYTF. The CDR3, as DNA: TGTGCCAGCACCCCCCCAGGGATCTATGGCTACACCTTC. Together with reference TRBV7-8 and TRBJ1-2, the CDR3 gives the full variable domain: GAGVSQSPRYKVAKRGQDVALRCDPISGHVSLFWYQQALGQGPEFLTYFQNEAQLDKSGLPSDRFFAERPEGSVSTLKIQRTQQEDSAVYLCASTPPGIYGYTFGSGTRLTVV.

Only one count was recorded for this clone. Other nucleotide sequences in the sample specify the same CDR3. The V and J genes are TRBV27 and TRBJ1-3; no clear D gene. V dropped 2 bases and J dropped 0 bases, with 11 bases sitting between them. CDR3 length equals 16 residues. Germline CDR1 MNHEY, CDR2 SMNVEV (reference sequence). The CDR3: CASSLRTPYSGNTIYF. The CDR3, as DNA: TGTGCCAGCAGTTTAAGGACTCCATACTCTGGAAACACCATATATTTT.

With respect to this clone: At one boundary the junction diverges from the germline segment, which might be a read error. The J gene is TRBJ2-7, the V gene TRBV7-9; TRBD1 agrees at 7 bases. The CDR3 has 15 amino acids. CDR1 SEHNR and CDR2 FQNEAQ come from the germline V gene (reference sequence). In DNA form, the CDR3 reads TGTTCCAGCAGCTCCGCTGACAGGGCCTCCTACGAGCAGTACTTC. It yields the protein CSSSSADRASYEQYF.

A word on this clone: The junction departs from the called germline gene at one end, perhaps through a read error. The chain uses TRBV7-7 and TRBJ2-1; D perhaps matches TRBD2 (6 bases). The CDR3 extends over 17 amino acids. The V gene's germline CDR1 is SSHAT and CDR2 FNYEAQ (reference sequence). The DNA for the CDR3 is TGTGCTAGCAGTTCTAGCGCCGGGACTGGATCTCCCAATGAGCAGTTCTTC. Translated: CASSSSAGTGSPNEQFF.

CDR3: CASSGSGQARVGELFF. CDR3 sequence (DNA): TGTGCCAGCAGCGGGTCGGGACAGGCGAGGGTCGGGGAGCTGTTTTTT. The V and J genes are TRBV9 and TRBJ2-2; 8 positions agree with TRBD1. The CDR3 has 16 residues. The V gene's germline CDR1 is SGDLS and CDR2 YYNGEE. V trimming: 3 bases; J trimming: 7 bases; junction bases outside the gene matches: 11. The whole variable domain, remainder taken from reference TRBV9 and TRBJ2-2, is DSGVTQTPKHLITATGQRVTLRCSPRSGDLSVYWYQQSLDQGLQFLIQYYNGEERAKGNILERFSAQQFPDLHSELNLSSLELGDSALYFCASSGSGQARVGELFFGEGSRLTVL.

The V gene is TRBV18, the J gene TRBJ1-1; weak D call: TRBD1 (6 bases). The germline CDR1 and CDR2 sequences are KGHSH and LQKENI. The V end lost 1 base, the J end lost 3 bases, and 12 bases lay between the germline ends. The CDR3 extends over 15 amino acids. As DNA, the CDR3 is TGTGCCAGCTCACCACGTTCCTGGACAGACACTGAAGCTTTCTTT. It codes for CASSPRSWTDTEAFF.

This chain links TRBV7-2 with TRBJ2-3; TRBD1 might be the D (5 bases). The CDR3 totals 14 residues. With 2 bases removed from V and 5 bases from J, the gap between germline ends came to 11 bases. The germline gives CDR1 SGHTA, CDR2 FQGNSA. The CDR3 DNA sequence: TGTGCCAGCAGCTTAAGCTGGGGCGGAGATACGCAGTATTTT. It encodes CASSLSWGGDTQYF.

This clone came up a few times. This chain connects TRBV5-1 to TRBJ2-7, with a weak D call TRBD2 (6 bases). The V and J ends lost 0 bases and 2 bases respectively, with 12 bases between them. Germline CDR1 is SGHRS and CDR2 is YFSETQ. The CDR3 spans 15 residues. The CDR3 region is CASSLDGSSAYEQYF. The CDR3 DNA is TGCGCCAGCAGCTTGGACGGGAGTAGCGCCTACGAGCAGTACTTC.

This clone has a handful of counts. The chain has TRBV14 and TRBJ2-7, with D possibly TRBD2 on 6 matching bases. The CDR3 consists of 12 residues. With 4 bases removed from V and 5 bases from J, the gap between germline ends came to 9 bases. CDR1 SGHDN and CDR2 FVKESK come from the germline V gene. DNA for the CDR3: TGTGCCAGCAGCCCCGGGAGAAACGAGCAGTACTTC. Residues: CASSPGRNEQYF.

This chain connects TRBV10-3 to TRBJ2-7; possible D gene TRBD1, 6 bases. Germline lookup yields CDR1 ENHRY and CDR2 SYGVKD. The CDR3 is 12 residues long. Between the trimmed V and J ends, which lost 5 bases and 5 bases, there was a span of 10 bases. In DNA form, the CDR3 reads TGTGCCATCAGTTCTCAGGGGAACGAGCAGTACTTC. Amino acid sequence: CAISSQGNEQYF.

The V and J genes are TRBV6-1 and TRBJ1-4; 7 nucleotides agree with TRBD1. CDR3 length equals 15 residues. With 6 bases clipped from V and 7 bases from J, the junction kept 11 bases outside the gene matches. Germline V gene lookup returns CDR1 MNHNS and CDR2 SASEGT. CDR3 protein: CASRLTPGGGEKLFF. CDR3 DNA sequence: TGTGCCAGCAGACTAACTCCAGGGGGAGGTGAAAAACTGTTTTTT.

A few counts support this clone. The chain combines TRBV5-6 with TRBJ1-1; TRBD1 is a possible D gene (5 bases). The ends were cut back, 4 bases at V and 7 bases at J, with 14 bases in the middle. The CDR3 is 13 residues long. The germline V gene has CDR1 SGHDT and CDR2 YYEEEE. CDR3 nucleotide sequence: TGTGCCAGCAGCCCTGGGGCCGAGATTGAAGCTTTCTTT. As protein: CASSPGAEIEAFF.

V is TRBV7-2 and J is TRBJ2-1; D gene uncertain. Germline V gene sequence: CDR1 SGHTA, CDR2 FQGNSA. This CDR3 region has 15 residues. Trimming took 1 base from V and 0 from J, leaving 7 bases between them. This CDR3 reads CASSLDVSSYNEQFF. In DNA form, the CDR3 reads TGTGCCAGCAGCTTAGACGTGAGCTCCTACAATGAGCAGTTCTTC.

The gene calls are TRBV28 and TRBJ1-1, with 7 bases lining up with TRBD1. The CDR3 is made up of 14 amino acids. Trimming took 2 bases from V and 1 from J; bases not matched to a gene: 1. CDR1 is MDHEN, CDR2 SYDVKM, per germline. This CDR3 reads CASSLGTANTEAFF. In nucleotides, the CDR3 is TGTGCCAGCAGTTTAGGGACAGCGAACACTGAAGCTTTCTTT.

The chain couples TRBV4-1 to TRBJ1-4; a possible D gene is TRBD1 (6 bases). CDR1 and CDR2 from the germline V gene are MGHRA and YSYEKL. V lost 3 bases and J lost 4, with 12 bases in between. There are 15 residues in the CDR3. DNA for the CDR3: TGCGCCAGCAGCCAGACGACAGGATTTAATGAAAAACTGTTTTTT. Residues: CASSQTTGFNEKLFF.

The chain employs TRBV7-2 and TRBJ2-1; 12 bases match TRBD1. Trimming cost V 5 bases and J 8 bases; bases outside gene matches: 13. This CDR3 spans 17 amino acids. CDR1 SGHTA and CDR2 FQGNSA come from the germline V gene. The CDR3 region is CASSGFPGQGAGDEQFF. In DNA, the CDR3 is TGTGCCAGCAGCGGCTTTCCGGGACAGGGGGCGGGCGATGAGCAGTTCTTC. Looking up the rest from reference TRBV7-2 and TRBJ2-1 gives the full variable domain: GAGVSQSPSNKVTEKGKDVELRCDPISGHTALYWYRQSLGQGLEFLIYFQGNSAPDKSGLPSDRFSAERTGGSVSTLTIQRTQQEDSAVYLCASSGFPGQGAGDEQFFGPGTRLTVL.

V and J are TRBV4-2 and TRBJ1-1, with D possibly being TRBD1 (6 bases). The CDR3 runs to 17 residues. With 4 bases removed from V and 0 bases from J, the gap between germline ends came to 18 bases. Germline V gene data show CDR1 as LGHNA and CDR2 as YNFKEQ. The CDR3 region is CASSPPGQGNMNTEAFF. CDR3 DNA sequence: TGTGCCAGCAGCCCACCGGGACAAGGGAACATGAACACTGAAGCTTTCTTT.

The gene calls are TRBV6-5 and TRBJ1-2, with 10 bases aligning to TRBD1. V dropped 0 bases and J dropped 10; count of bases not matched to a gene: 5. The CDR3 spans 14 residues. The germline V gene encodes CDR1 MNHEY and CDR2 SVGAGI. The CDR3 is CASSYSMGTGDYTF. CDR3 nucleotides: TGTGCCAGCAGTTACTCTATGGGGACAGGGGACTACACCTTC.

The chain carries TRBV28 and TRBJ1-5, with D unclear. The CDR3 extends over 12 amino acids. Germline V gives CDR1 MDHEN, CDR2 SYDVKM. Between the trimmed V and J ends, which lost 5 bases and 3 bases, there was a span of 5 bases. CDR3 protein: CASSAYNQPQHF. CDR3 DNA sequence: TGTGCCAGCAGTGCCTACAATCAGCCCCAGCATTTT.

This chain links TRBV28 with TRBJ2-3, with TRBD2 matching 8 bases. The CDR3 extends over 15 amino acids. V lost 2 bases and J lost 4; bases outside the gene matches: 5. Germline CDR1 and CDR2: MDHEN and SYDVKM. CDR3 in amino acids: CASSLRAGGADTQYF. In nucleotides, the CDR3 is TGTGCCAGCAGTTTAAGGGCGGGAGGTGCAGATACGCAGTATTTT. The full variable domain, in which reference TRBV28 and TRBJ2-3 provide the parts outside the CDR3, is DVKVTQSSRYLVKRTGEKVFLECVQDMDHENMFWYRQDPGLGLRLIYFSYDVKMKEKGDIPEGYSVSREKKERFSLILESASTNQTSMYLCASSLRAGGADTQYFGPGTRLTVL.

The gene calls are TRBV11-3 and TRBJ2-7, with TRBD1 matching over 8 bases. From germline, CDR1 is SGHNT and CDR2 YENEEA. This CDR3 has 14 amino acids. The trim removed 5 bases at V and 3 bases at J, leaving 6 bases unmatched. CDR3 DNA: TGTGCCAGCAGCCCCGGGACAGGAAACTACGAGCAGTACTTC. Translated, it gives CASSPGTGNYEQYF.

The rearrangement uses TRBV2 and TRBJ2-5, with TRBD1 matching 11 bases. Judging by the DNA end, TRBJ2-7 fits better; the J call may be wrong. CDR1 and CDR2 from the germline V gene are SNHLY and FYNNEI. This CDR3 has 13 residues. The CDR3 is CASIGTGGYEQYF. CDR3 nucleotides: TGTGCCAGCATCGGGACAGGGGGCTACGAGCAGTACTTC.

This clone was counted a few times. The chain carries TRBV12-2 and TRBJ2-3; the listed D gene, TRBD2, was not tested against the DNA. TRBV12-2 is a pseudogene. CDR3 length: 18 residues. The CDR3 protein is CASRLDKLAGVRTDTQYF. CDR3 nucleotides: TGTGCAAGTCGCTTAGATAAGCTAGCGGGAGTTCGAACAGATACGCAGTATTTT.

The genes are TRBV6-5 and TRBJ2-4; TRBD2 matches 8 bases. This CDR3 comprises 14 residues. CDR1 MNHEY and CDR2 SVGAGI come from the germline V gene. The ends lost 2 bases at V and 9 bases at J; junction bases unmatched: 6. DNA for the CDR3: TGTGCCAGCAGTTACGAGACGGGGGGGGGCATTCAGTACTTC. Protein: CASSYETGGGIQYF.

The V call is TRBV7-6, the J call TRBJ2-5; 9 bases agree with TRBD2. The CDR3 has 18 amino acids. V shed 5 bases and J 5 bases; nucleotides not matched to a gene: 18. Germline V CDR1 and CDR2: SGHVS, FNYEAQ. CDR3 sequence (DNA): TGTGCCAGCAGCCATGATCCACTCCGAGTAGCGGGAGAGGAGACCCAGTACTTC. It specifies CASSHDPLRVAGEETQYF. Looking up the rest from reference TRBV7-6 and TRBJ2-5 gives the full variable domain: GAGVSQSPRYKVTKRGQDVALRCDPISGHVSLYWYRQALGQGPEFLTYFNYEAQQDKSGLPNDRFSAERPEGSISTLTIQRTEQRDSAMYRCASSHDPLRVAGEETQYFGPGTRLLVL.

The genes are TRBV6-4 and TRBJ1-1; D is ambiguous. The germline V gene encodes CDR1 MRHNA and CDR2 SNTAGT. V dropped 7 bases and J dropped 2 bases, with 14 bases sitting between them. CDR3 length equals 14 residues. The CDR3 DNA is TGTGCCAGCACTCCTGGTCCGGGAAACACTGAAGCTTTCTTT. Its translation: CASTPGPGNTEAFF.

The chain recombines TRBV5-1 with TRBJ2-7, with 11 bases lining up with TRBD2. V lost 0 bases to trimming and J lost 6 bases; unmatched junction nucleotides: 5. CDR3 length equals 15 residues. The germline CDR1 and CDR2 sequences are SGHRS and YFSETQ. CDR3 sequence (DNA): TGCGCCAGCAGCTTGGGGCTAGCGGGGGGTTCCGAGCAGTACTTC. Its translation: CASSLGLAGGSEQYF.